This entry lists 15 T cell receptor beta chains sequenced from one sample in a study of OX40 agonist ivuxolimab in advanced cancers. The protocol was immunoSEQ multiplex PCR, while the TCRdb copy is restricted to in-frame clones and leaves out a portion. The sample includes tens of thousands of clones, 75% to 95% seen only once; the top ten take roughly 6.9%. Sequences were derived from CD4+ or CD8+ T cells sorted from blood, sampled in a trial of the OX40 agonist ivuxolimab. All receptors come from an adult with an advanced solid tumor such as melanoma, head and neck, liver or kidney cancer.

This clone was counted only a few times. CDR3 nucleotides: TGTGCCAGCAGGGTCACAGGGGGCAAGACTGAAGCTTTCTTT. The encoded protein is CASRVTGGKTEAFF. The chain is built from TRBV6-1 and TRBJ1-1; 9 bases fit TRBD1. The CDR3 covers 14 residues. The germline gives CDR1 MNHNS, CDR2 SASEGT. V lost 6 bases to trimming and J lost 5 bases; unmatched junction nucleotides: 7.

The chain is built from TRBV6-1 and TRBJ1-2; 10 positions agree with TRBD1. With V trimmed by 8 bases and J by 2 bases, 2 bases remained unmatched. The CDR3 covers 13 residues. CDR1 is MNHNS and CDR2 is SASEGT in the germline V gene. The CDR3 region has the DNA TGTGCCAGCTTGACAGGGGGCAACTATGGCTACACCTTC. It translates to CASLTGGNYGYTF.

This rearrangement joins TRBV6-5 to TRBJ2-3; D not certain. Germline CDR1 and CDR2: MNHEY and SVGAGI. The CDR3 runs 15 residues. The germline V and J ends were trimmed by 7 bases and 6 bases, with 20 bases remaining between them. The CDR3, as DNA: TGTGCCAGCAAACCGTCTCACCCGGCCCTGGATACGCAGTATTTT. It yields the protein CASKPSHPALDTQYF.

This CDR3 is CASSFRRGTDTQYF. DNA for the CDR3: TGTGCCAGCAGCTTTCGACGGGGCACAGATACGCAGTATTTT. The rearrangement joins TRBV11-2 to TRBJ2-3; no definite D call. This CDR3 has 14 residues. V lost 3 bases and J 1 base, leaving 8 bases between the germline ends. CDR1 SGHAT and CDR2 FQNNGV come from the germline V gene.

This chain uses TRBV28 with TRBJ2-7; the D gene is possibly TRBD2 (6 bases). Germline V lookup: CDR1 MDHEN, CDR2 SYDVKM. The CDR3 length is 14 residues. Trimming took 5 bases from V and 2 from J, leaving 13 bases between them. The CDR3 DNA reads TGTGCCAGCAGTCCTCAGGGAGGCGCCTACGAGCAGTACTTC. Translation gives CASSPQGGAYEQYF.

This sequence joins TRBV4-2 and TRBJ2-1; 13 bases agree with TRBD2. Germline-derived CDR1 and CDR2 are LGHNA and YNFKEQ. Germline trimming cut 0 bases from V and 3 bases from J; bases unmatched to any gene: 2. The CDR3 totals 17 residues. For the CDR3, the DNA is TGTGCCAGCAGCCAAGAACTAGCGGGAGGGATCTACAATGAGCAGTTCTTC. Translating it yields CASSQELAGGIYNEQFF.

V is TRBV2 and J is TRBJ1-4; the D gene is possibly TRBD1 (5 bases). Trimming cost V 8 bases and J 7 bases, with 14 bases left between them. This CDR3 has 13 amino acids. Germline V gives CDR1 SNHLY, CDR2 FYNNEI. The CDR3 reads CASGSGRFEKLFF. Written as DNA, the CDR3 is TGTGCCAGCGGTTCAGGGAGGTTTGAAAAACTGTTTTTT.

The rearrangement links TRBV14 to TRBJ1-2; D gene uncertain. The CDR3 runs to 13 residues. The V gene's germline CDR1 is SGHDN and CDR2 FVKESK. Trimming left V 1 base short and J 5 bases short, with 8 bases between. The DNA of the CDR3 is TGTGCCAGCAGCCAAGCCCTGGGATATGGCTACACCTTC. This gives the protein CASSQALGYGYTF.

This chain connects TRBV25-1 to TRBJ1-2, with D possibly TRBD1 on 6 matching bases. Germline CDR1 reads MGHDK; CDR2 reads SYGVNS. Trimming removed 0 bases at V and 7 bases at J, with 18 bases between. The CDR3 runs to 16 residues. The CDR3 spells CASSEYQRAGAAGYTF. The CDR3 DNA follows: TGTGCCAGCAGTGAATATCAGAGGGCAGGGGCTGCTGGCTACACCTTC.

This clone occurred once. The chain has TRBV30 and TRBJ2-1, with 7 bases that match TRBD1. This CDR3 has 13 amino acids. V gave up 4 bases and J gave up 7 bases; unmatched junction bases: 7. CDR1 and CDR2 from the germline V gene are GTSNPN and SVGIG (reference sequence). This chain's CDR3 is CAWTQGVGNEQFF. In DNA, the CDR3 is TGTGCCTGGACCCAGGGGGTAGGTAATGAGCAGTTCTTC. Full variable domain (outside the CDR3, taken from reference TRBV30 and TRBJ2-1): SQTIHQWPATLVQPVGSPLSLECTVEGTSNPNLYWYRQAAGRGLQLLFYSVGIGQISSEVPQNLSASRPQDRQFILSSKKLLLSDSGFYLCAWTQGVGNEQFFGPGTRLTVL.

The chain carries TRBV7-9 and TRBJ2-7, with D perhaps TRBD1 or TRBD2 (5 bases each). Germline V gene data show CDR1 as SEHNR and CDR2 as FQNEAQ (reference sequence). Trimming left V 4 bases short and J 2 bases short, with 15 bases between. CDR3 length: 15 amino acids. The CDR3 here is CASSSTRGNPYEQYF. Written as DNA, the CDR3 is TGTGCCAGCAGCTCCACTAGGGGAAATCCCTACGAGCAGTACTTC.

The V call is TRBV10-3, the J call TRBJ2-1; 14 nucleotides agree with TRBD2. The length of the CDR3 is 16 residues. V lost 3 bases and J lost 5; bases outside the gene matches: 3. Looked up from germline, CDR1 is ENHRY and CDR2 is SYGVKD. For the CDR3, the DNA is TGTGCCATCAGTGACGGACTAGCGGGAGGCAACAATGAGCAGTTCTTC. This gives the protein CAISDGLAGGNNEQFF.

This rearrangement joins TRBV5-1 to TRBJ1-2; D is unclear. In germline, CDR1 is SGHRS, CDR2 YFSETQ. Trimming took off 5 bases at V and 3 bases at J, with 11 bases between the two ends. This CDR3 is built from 13 residues. CDR3 DNA: TGCGCCAGCAGATCCACTTGGGACTATGGCTACACCTTC. It yields the protein CASRSTWDYGYTF.

The CDR3 nucleotides are TGTGCCAGCAGCTTAGGCCTAGGTGGAGATACGCAGTATTTT. Translating gives CASSLGLGGDTQYF. The gene calls are TRBV7-3 and TRBJ2-3; the D is unclear. Trimming removed 2 bases from V and 5 bases from J, with 11 bases in between. The CDR3 runs to 14 residues. The germline CDR1 and CDR2 sequences are SGHTA and FQGTGA.

The rearrangement joins TRBV6-1 to TRBJ2-7, with TRBD2 matching over 7 bases. This CDR3 has 14 residues. The trim removed 3 bases at V and 5 bases at J, leaving 7 bases unmatched. Germline V gene sequence: CDR1 MNHNS, CDR2 SASEGT. The CDR3 region has the DNA TGTGCCAGCAGTGAGGCGGGAGCGTCCCACGAGCAGTACTTC. It yields the protein CASSEAGASHEQYF.